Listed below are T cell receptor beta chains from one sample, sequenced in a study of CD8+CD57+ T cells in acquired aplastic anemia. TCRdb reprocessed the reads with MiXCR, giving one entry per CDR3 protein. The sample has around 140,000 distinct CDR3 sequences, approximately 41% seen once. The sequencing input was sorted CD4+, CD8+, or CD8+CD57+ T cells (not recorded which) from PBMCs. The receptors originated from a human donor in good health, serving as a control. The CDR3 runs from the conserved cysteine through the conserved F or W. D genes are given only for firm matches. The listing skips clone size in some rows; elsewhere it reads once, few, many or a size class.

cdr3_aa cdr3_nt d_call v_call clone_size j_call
CSAKGTPETQYF TGCAGTGCTAAGGGGACACCTGAGACCCAGTACTTC NA TRBV20-1 many TRBJ2-5
CATSDPITYEQYF TGTGCCACCAGTGATCCCATAACCTACGAGCAGTACTTC NA TRBV24-1 few TRBJ2-7
CASSEYGRRTSTNEKLFF TGTGCCAGCAGTGAATATGGGCGACGGACATCAACTAATGAAAAACTGTTTTTT NA TRBV25-1 NA TRBJ1-4
CASSLPTRGGKETQYF TGTGCCAGCAGCCTTCCCACCAGGGGGGGTAAAGAGACCCAGTACTTC NA TRBV3-1 NA TRBJ2-5
CASREQGAGPYGYTF TGTGCCAGTAGGGAACAGGGGGCCGGACCCTATGGCTACACCTTC TRBD1 TRBV19 NA TRBJ1-2
CSAARDRGLDEQYF TGCAGTGCTGCCCGGGACAGGGGGCTTGACGAGCAGTACTTC TRBD1 TRBV20-1 NA TRBJ2-7
CASSYSQVFEAFF TGTGCCAGCAGTTACTCCCAGGTTTTCGAAGCTTTCTTT NA TRBV2 NA TRBJ1-1
CASSLPGTNYGYTF TGTGCCAGCAGTCTTCCGGGGACTAACTATGGCTACACCTTC NA TRBV5-6 NA TRBJ1-2
CASRRQGLSGANVLTF TGTGCCAGCAGACGACAGGGCCTCTCTGGGGCCAACGTCCTGACTTTC TRBD1 TRBV12-3/TRBV12-4 many TRBJ2-6
CASQGGGGPTYEQYF TGTGCCAGTCAAGGTGGAGGAGGGCCAACCTACGAGCAGTACTTC NA TRBV6-1 NA TRBJ2-7
CASRGGANYGYTF TGTGCCAGCAGAGGGGGGGCTAACTATGGCTACACCTTC NA TRBV2 many TRBJ1-2
CASSLGTSGVHNTGELFF TGTGCCAGCAGTTTGGGGACTAGCGGGGTACATAACACCGGGGAGCTGTTTTTT TRBD2 TRBV12-3/TRBV12-4 NA TRBJ2-2
CASRAGTSGPKDDTQYF TGTGCCAGCAGAGCCGGGACTAGCGGTCCTAAGGATGATACGCAGTATTTT TRBD2 TRBV2 NA TRBJ2-3
CASSIQGMGGQPQHF TGTGCCAGTAGTATTCAGGGGATGGGAGGTCAGCCCCAGCATTTT NA TRBV19 many TRBJ1-5
CASSSRTGNEQFF TGTGCCAGCAGCTCGCGGACGGGGAATGAGCAGTTCTTC NA TRBV7-2 NA TRBJ2-1
CASSIQGSHEQYF TGTGCCAGTAGTATTCAGGGTAGCCACGAGCAGTACTTC NA TRBV19 many TRBJ2-7
CASSGTTSFNEQFF TGTGCCAGCAGTGGGACCACTAGTTTCAATGAGCAGTTCTTC NA TRBV2 NA TRBJ2-1
CATSITGAGNTIYF TGTGCCACCAGCATCACAGGGGCTGGAAACACCATATATTTT TRBD1 TRBV15 NA TRBJ1-3
CSASGGNQPQHF TGCAGTGCTAGCGGCGGCAATCAGCCCCAGCATTTT NA TRBV20-1 many TRBJ1-5
CASSVSQGTEAFF TGTGCCAGCAGCGTTTCACAGGGCACTGAAGCTTTCTTT NA TRBV7-2 NA TRBJ1-1
CASSQDGVTGANYGYTF TGCGCCAGCAGCCAAGACGGCGTGACAGGGGCCAACTATGGCTACACCTTC TRBD1 TRBV4-1 many TRBJ1-2
CSVEGPQGRSSYEQYF TGCAGCGTTGAAGGACCACAGGGTAGGAGCTCCTACGAGCAGTACTTC NA TRBV29-1 once TRBJ2-7
CSARDLPGRANEKLFF TGCAGTGCTAGAGACCTCCCGGGCAGGGCTAATGAAAAACTGTTTTTT NA TRBV20-1 many TRBJ1-4
CASSKSGSSYLDGYTF TGCGCCAGCAGCAAGTCAGGCAGCTCATATCTGGATGGCTACACCTTC NA TRBV10-1 NA TRBJ1-2
CASSPLSQSTDTQYF TGTGCCAGCAGTCCCCTGAGCCAGAGCACAGATACGCAGTATTTT NA TRBV27 few TRBJ2-3
CASSPGTVDYGYTF TGTGCCAGCAGCCCGGGGACAGTTGACTATGGCTACACCTTC TRBD1 TRBV4-1 NA TRBJ1-2
CASSWGQGTGGNQPQHF TGTGCCAGCAGTTGGGGACAGGGGACGGGGGGCAATCAGCCCCAGCATTTT TRBD1 TRBV6-6 few TRBJ1-5
CASYRAMNTEAFF TGCGCCAGTTACAGGGCTATGAACACTGAAGCTTTCTTT NA TRBV5-1 many TRBJ1-1
CASSEKLADLTGELFF TGTGCCAGCAGTGAAAAACTAGCAGACCTTACCGGGGAGCTGTTTTTT NA TRBV2 NA TRBJ2-2
CASSIGTSGINEQFF TGTGCCAGTAGTATTGGGACTAGCGGGATCAATGAGCAGTTCTTC TRBD2 TRBV19 NA TRBJ2-1
CAIKKTWVGNQPQHF TGTGCCATCAAAAAAACATGGGTGGGCAATCAGCCCCAGCATTTT NA TRBV10-3 NA TRBJ1-5
CASSSSYEQYF TGTGCCAGTTCGTCTAGCTACGAGCAGTACTTC NA TRBV19 few TRBJ2-7
CASSEAQGSNQPQHF TGTGCCAGCAGTGAAGCGCAGGGAAGCAACCAGCCCCAGCATTTT NA TRBV2 NA TRBJ1-5
CASSFVSTSGTDTQYF TGTGCCAGCAGCTTTGTGAGTACTAGCGGCACAGATACGCAGTATTTT TRBD2 TRBV5-4 many TRBJ2-3
CASSQDGGGQGEQYF TGCGCCAGCAGCCAAGATGGCGGGGGGCAGGGCGAGCAGTACTTC TRBD2 TRBV4-1 NA TRBJ2-7
CASSKRGAANTGELFF TGTGCCAGTAGTAAGAGAGGGGCGGCGAACACCGGGGAGCTGTTTTTT NA TRBV19 many TRBJ2-2
CASSLGRVISGNTIYF TGTGCCAGCAGTTTAGGCAGGGTTATTTCGGGAAACACCATATATTTT NA TRBV12-3/TRBV12-4 many TRBJ1-3
CASSNGGGGTDTQYF TGTGCCAGTAGTAATGGAGGGGGAGGTACAGATACGCAGTATTTT NA TRBV19 NA TRBJ2-3
CASSLQGQGNYGYTF TGTGCCAGCAGTTTGCAGGGACAGGGGAACTATGGCTACACCTTC TRBD1 TRBV27 many TRBJ1-2
CATSDFGGAGYTF TGTGCCACCAGTGATTTCGGGGGTGCTGGCTACACCTTC NA TRBV24-1 NA TRBJ1-2
CASSLVGTSGQETQYF TGCGCCAGCAGCTTAGTTGGGACTAGCGGACAAGAGACCCAGTACTTC TRBD2 TRBV5-1 many TRBJ2-5
CAISEFGQGFYEQYF TGTGCCATCAGTGAGTTTGGACAGGGGTTCTACGAGCAGTACTTC TRBD1 TRBV10-3 NA TRBJ2-7